This T cell receptor (beta chain) was obtained from a study of blood T cell repertoires in COVID-19. Study at large: Donors in the United States, Italy and Spain gave samples during acute or convalescent COVID-19. PBMCs, B-cell-depleted T cells, or T cells provided the cDNA or gDNA that made up the material.

V lost 0 bases, J lost 1 base, and 16 bases lay in between. Germline-derived CDR1 and CDR2 are SGHKS and YYEKEE (reference sequence). The CDR3 is 17 residues long. Original processing notes: Reference gene primer amplification gave estimated nucleated cell counts. Here immunoSEQ multiplex PCR was the method, and the copy in TCRdb shows in-frame clones only, minus some. The V and J calls and clone size are taken from that table; D and trimming were inferred from the DNA. The repertoire holds 150,000 to 200,000 clones, with approximately 86% as singletons. This chain uses TRBV5-5 with TRBJ1-2; D unclear. This receptor was identified in an elderly woman with COVID-19, enrolled during active disease. The source material was peripheral blood. CDR3 sequence: CASSLAIGEGFNYGYTF. The DNA of the CDR3 is TGTGCCAGCAGCTTGGCCATCGGGGAGGGATTTAACTATGGCTACACCTTC.